This TCR beta chain was sequenced in a study of neoadjuvant anti-PD-1 for oral cavity cancer. Blood libraries mostly used approximately 480 ng genomic DNA, six replicates each. Libraries were prepared by immunoSEQ multiplex PCR; TCRdb keeps only in-frame clonotypes and omits some of them. Altogether 13,000 or so clones are present, around 70% being singletons, with the ten largest covering roughly 2.5%. Germline assignment: CDR1 MGHRA and CDR2 YSYEKL. V dropped 5 bases and J dropped 8 bases, with 15 bases sitting between them. The CDR3 sequence is 14 residues long. The time point denotes: after neoadjuvant nivolumab, at surgical resection. Patients were newly diagnosed with stage II-IVA oral cavity squamous cell carcinoma without prior systemic or radiation treatment. PBMCs were not maintained or expanded in culture before analysis. This clone has a single count.

This specimen consisted of PBMCs, obtained after nivolumab (anti-PD-1) treatment. The receptor was isolated from a person aged 35-79 years with oral cavity squamous cell carcinoma. The chain couples TRBV4-1 to TRBJ1-4; D is ambiguous. CDR3 amino acids: CASSANVNGEKLFF. The CDR3 DNA reads TGCGCCAGCAGCGCTAATGTGAATGGGGAAAAACTGTTTTTT.